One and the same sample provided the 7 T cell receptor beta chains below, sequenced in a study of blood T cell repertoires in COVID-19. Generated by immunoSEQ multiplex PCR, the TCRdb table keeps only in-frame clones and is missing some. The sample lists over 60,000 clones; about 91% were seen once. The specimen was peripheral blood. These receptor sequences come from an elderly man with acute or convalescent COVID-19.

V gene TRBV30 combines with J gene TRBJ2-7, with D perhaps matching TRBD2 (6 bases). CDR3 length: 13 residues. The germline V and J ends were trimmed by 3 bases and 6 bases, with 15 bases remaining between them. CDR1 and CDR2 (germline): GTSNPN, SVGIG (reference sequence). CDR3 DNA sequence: TGTGCCTGGAGACCCGGGGAGGTTGGCGAGCAGTACTTC. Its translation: CAWRPGEVGEQYF. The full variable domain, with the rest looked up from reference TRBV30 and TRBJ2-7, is SQTIHQWPATLVQPVGSPLSLECTVEGTSNPNLYWYRQAAGRGLQLLFYSVGIGQISSEVPQNLSASRPQDRQFILSSKKLLLSDSGFYLCAWRPGEVGEQYFGPGTRLTVT.

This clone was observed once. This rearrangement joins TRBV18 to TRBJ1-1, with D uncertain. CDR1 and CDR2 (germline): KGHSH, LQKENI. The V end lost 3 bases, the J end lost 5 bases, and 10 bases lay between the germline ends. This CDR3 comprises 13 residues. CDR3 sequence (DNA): TGTGCCAGCTCACCGCGCGGGAGAACTGAAGCTTTCTTT. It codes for CASSPRGRTEAFF.

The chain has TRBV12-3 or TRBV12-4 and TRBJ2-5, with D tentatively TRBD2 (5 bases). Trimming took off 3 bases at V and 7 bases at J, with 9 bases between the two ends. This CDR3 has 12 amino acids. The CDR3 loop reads CASSFGLGTQYF. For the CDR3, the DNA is TGTGCCAGCAGTTTCGGACTCGGGACCCAGTACTTC.

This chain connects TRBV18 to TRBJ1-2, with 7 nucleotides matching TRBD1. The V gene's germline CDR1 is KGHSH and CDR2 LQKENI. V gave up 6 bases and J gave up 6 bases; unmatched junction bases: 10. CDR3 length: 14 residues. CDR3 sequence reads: CASSTSQGKDGYTF. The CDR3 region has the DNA TGTGCCAGCTCCACCTCACAGGGGAAGGATGGCTACACCTTC.

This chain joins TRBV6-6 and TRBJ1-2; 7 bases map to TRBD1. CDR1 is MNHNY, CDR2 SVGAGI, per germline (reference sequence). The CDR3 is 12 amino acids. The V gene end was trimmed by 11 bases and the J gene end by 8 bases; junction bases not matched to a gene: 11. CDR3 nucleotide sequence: TGTGCCTCCCGGACAGGCTCGGGGGGCTACACCTTC. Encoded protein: CASRTGSGGYTF.

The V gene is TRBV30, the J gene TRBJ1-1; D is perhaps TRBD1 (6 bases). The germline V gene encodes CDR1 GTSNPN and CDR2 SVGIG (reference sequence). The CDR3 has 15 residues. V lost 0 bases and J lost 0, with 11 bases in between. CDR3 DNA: TGTGCCTGGAGTGTACCGGACAGCCTGAACACTGAAGCTTTCTTT. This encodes CAWSVPDSLNTEAFF.

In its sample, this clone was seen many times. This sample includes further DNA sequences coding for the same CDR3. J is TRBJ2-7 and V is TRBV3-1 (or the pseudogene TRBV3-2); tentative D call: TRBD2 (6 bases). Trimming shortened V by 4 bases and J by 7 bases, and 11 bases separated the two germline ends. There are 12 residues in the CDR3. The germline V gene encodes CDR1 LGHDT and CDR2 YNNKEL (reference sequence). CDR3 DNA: TGTGCCAGCAGCCGAATGGAGGGGGAGCAGTACTTC. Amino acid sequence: CASSRMEGEQYF.